These T cell receptor beta chains were read from a single sample in a study of blood T cell repertoires in COVID-19. Only in-frame clones appear in the TCRdb table, and some are missing; sequencing was by immunoSEQ multiplex PCR. The sample has tens of thousands of clones; about 87% are singletons. Material: peripheral blood. These receptors were taken from a woman between 50 and 59 years old with acute or convalescent COVID-19. The CDR3 runs from the conserved cysteine through the conserved F or W. Each record gives: J gene, clone size, V gene, D gene, CDR3 DNA, CDR3 protein. A D gene is named only where the DNA matches it firmly. Rows give clone size only sometimes, using once, few, many, or a class for an expanded clone.

>TRBJ2-7|.|TRBV25-1|TRBD1
TGTGCCAGCAGTTCCCGGACAGGGGGAACCTACGAGCAGTACTTC
CASSSRTGGTYEQYF
>TRBJ1-3|few|TRBV18|.
TGTGCCAGCTCACCAGGCAGCTCTGGAAACACCATATATTTT
CASSPGSSGNTIYF
>TRBJ2-3|.|TRBV19|TRBD2
TGTGCCAGTAGTATAGTTGGGGGGGGGACAGATACGCAGTATTTT
CASSIVGGGTDTQYF
>TRBJ2-1|.|TRBV3-1/TRBV3-2|.
TGTGCCAGCAGCCGCCGGGAGAGTGAGCAGTTCTTC
CASSRRESEQFF
>TRBJ2-1|.|TRBV5-8|.
TGTGCCAGCAGCTTGATTGGACTCGCGGGACGGAATGAGCAGTTCTTC
CASSLIGLAGRNEQFF
>TRBJ2-1|.|TRBV7-2|.
TGTGCCAGCAGCCACGGAGCCAATGAGCAGTTCTTC
CASSHGANEQFF
>TRBJ1-4|.|TRBV4-1|.
TGCGCCAGCAGCCCCCAGGGCAGGACTAGATCGAATGAAAAACTGTTTTTT
CASSPQGRTRSNEKLFF
>TRBJ1-1|few|TRBV7-2|.
TGTGCCAGCAGCCCGGGACACGGGAACACTGAAGCTTTCTTT
CASSPGHGNTEAFF
>TRBJ2-1|.|TRBV6-5|TRBD1
TGTGCCAGCAGTTCCAAAGGGACAGGGCGGCGCAATGAGCAGTTCTTC
CASSSKGTGRRNEQFF
>TRBJ1-2|.|TRBV6-2/TRBV6-3|.
TGTGCCAGCAGTTACCAGGACTATGGCTACACCTTC
CASSYQDYGYTF
>TRBJ2-1|.|TRBV28|.
TGTGCCAGCAGTTTACTCTGGGGTGAGGGTACCAAGGGTCCCATCAATGAGCAGTTCTTC
CASSLLWGEGTKGPINEQFF
>TRBJ1-3|.|TRBV18|.
TGTGCCAGCGGACAGATCTCTGGAAACACCATATATTTT
CASGQISGNTIYF
>TRBJ2-1|.|TRBV24-1|TRBD1
TGTGCCACCAGTGATCCTACAGGGGGCGGAGATGAGCAGTTCTTC
CATSDPTGGGDEQFF
>TRBJ1-6|.|TRBV5-8|.
TGTGCCAGCAGCCGACGGGTCACGGAGTATAATTCACCCCTCCACTTT
CASSRRVTEYNSPLHF
>TRBJ2-1|.|TRBV6-2/TRBV6-3|.
TGTGCCAGCAGACCTGGCGGCAGCTACAATGAGCAGTTCTTC
CASRPGGSYNEQFF
>TRBJ1-2|.|TRBV18|TRBD1
TGTGCCAGCTCGCTACAGGGGGCACGCGGCTACACCTTC
CASSLQGARGYTF
>TRBJ1-5|.|TRBV18|TRBD1
TGTGCCAGCTCGGCCCTGGGCCGGGACAGGGGGCGAGTTGGCAATCAGCCCCAGCATTTT
CASSALGRDRGRVGNQPQHF
>TRBJ2-1|.|TRBV5-1|TRBD1
TGCGCCAGCAGCACCGGGACAGGGGGGATAGGTGAGCAGTTCTTC
CASSTGTGGIGEQFF
>TRBJ1-4|.|TRBV19|.
TGTGCCAGTAGTATTCCAGCAGGTCCTGAGGGTGGAAAACTGTTTTTT
CASSIPAGPEGGKLFF
>TRBJ1-5|.|TRBV5-6|TRBD1
TGTGCCAGCAGCTGGGGGACAGGGCGCAATCAGCCCCAGCATTTT
CASSWGTGRNQPQHF
>TRBJ1-1|.|TRBV5-1|TRBD1
TGCGCCAGCAGCAGGGACAGGGCGTACACTGAAGCTTTCTTT
CASSRDRAYTEAFF
>TRBJ1-6|.|TRBV7-2|.
TGTGCCAGCAGCTTACGGTTTTTATCCCTCCACTTT
CASSLRFLSLHF
>TRBJ2-1|.|TRBV18|TRBD2
TGTGCCAGCTCAAGTCAGGCGGGGGGCTCCTACAATGAGCAGTTCTTC
CASSSQAGGSYNEQFF
>TRBJ1-3|.|TRBV19|.
TGTGCCAGTAGTATCTGGCGGACACACTCTGGAAACACCATATATTTT
CASSIWRTHSGNTIYF
>TRBJ2-7|.|TRBV21-1|.
TGTGCCAGCAAAACCCTCCCGGGGAACGAGCAGTACTTC
CASKTLPGNEQYF
>TRBJ2-7|few|TRBV6-1|TRBD2
TGTGCCAGCAGTGAACTTGGGACTAGCGGCTACGAGCAGTACTTC
CASSELGTSGYEQYF
>TRBJ1-5|.|TRBV7-2|TRBD1
TGTGCCAGCAGCTTAGCGGGACAGGGTGCGGGTCAGCCCCAGCATTTT
CASSLAGQGAGQPQHF
>TRBJ2-5|once|TRBV7-2|TRBD2
TGTGCCAGCAGCTTAAGACTAGCGGGAGAGACCCAGTACTTC
CASSLRLAGETQYF
>TRBJ1-5|few|TRBV9|.
TGTGCCAGCAGCGCACTCTCCGGAGGGGATCAGCCCCAGCATTTT
CASSALSGGDQPQHF
>TRBJ2-2|.|TRBV3-1/TRBV3-2|.
TGTGCCAGCAGCCCGACTAGCACCGGGGAGCTGTTTTTT
CASSPTSTGELFF
>TRBJ2-7|.|TRBV11-3|TRBD1
TGTGCCAGCAGCTTCGGGACAGGGGTCGACGAGCAGTACTTC
CASSFGTGVDEQYF
>TRBJ1-2|.|TRBV5-1|.
TGCGCCAGCAGTATCGAGGGGGACTATGGCTACACCTTC
CASSIEGDYGYTF
>TRBJ1-1|.|TRBV27|TRBD1
TGTGCCAGCAGGCGGACAGGGCTTGCTGAAGCTTTCTTT
CASRRTGLAEAFF
>TRBJ2-1|.|TRBV18|TRBD2
TGTGCCAGCTCACCAAAAGGGAGGGACAATGAGCAGTTCTTC
CASSPKGRDNEQFF
>TRBJ1-2|once|TRBV3-1/TRBV3-2|TRBD1
TGTGCCAGCAGGCACAGGGGGTCGGACTATGGCTACACCTTC
CASRHRGSDYGYTF
>TRBJ2-7|.|TRBV7-2|TRBD2
TGTGCCAGCAGCTTAGACCGCGGACTAGCGGGAGAGGAGCAGTACTTC
CASSLDRGLAGEEQYF
>TRBJ1-1|.|TRBV4-2|TRBD1
TGTGCCAGCAGCCAAACGTTCGGCACAGGGGGGACTGAAGCTTTCTTT
CASSQTFGTGGTEAFF
>TRBJ1-5|.|TRBV27|.
TGTGCCAGCAGGTTTAGTAGCAATCAGCCCCAGCATTTT
CASRFSSNQPQHF
>TRBJ1-6|.|TRBV3-1/TRBV3-2|TRBD1
TGTGCCAGCAGCCAGGGACAGCCTAATTCACCCCTCCACTTT
CASSQGQPNSPLHF
>TRBJ2-2|.|TRBV11-3|TRBD1
TGTGCCAGCAGCTTTAAGGGGGCAGAAACCGGGGAGCTGTTTTTT
CASSFKGAETGELFF
>TRBJ1-1|.|TRBV7-9|.
TGTGCCAGCAGAATAAGGGGAAACACTGAAGCTTTCTTT
CASRIRGNTEAFF
>TRBJ1-2|.|TRBV29-1|TRBD1
TGCAGCGTTGGTCTGGGACAGGGGTATGGCTACACCTTC
CSVGLGQGYGYTF